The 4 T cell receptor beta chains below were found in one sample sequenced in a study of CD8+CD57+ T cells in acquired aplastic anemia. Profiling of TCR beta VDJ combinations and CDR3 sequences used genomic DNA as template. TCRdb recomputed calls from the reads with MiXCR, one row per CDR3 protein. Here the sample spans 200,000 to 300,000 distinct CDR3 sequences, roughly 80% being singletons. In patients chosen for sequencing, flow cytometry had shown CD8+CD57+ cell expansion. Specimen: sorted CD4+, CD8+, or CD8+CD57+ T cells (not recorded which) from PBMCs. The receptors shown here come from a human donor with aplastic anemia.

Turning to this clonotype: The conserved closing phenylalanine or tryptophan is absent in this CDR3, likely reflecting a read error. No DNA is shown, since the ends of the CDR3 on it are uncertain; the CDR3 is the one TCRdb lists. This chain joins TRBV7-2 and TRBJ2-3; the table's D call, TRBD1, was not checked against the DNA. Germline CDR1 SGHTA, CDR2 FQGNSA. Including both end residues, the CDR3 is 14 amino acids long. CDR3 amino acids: CASSLTGGADSRYT.

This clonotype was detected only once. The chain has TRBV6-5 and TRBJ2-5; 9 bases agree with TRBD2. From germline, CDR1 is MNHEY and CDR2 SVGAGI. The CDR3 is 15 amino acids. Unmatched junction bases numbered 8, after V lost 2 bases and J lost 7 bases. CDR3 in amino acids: CASSYLAGGHGTQYF. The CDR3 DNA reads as TGTGCCAGCAGTTACCTCGCGGGAGGGCATGGGACCCAGTACTTC.

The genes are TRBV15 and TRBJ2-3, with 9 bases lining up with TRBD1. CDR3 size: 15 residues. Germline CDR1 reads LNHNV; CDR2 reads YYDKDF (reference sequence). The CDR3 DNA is TGTGCTGCTAGAGACGGGGACAGGGACACAGATACGCAGTATTTT. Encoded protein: CAARDGDRDTDTQYF.

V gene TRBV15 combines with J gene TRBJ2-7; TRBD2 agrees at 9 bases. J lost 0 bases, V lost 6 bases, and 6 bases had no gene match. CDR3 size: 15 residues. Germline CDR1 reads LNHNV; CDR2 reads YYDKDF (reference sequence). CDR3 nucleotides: TGTGCCACCAGTGGGACTAGCCGGGCCTCCTACGAGCAGTACGTC. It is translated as CATSGTSRASYEQYV.